This TCR beta chain was observed in a study of blood T cell repertoires in COVID-19. V was trimmed by 0 bases and J by 0 bases, leaving 12 bases between them. The length of the CDR3 is 16 residues. The V gene's germline CDR1 is GTSNPN and CDR2 SVGIG (reference sequence). Clones were read by immunoSEQ multiplex PCR, and TCRdb kept only the in-frame ones, dropping some. This sample has about 310,000 clones, with roughly nine tenths found just once. This clone has just a few counts. This receptor was obtained from a young woman with COVID-19, enrolled during active disease. Material: peripheral blood. This chain uses TRBV30 with TRBJ1-3, with a weak D call TRBD1 (5 bases). The DNA for the CDR3 is TGTGCCTGGAGTGTAGGCGGGACTATCTCTGGAAACACCATATATTTT. Amino acids: CAWSVGGTISGNTIYF.